This TCR beta chain was captured by sequencing in a study of molecular identifiers for immune sequencing clone quantification. Across the study: Replicates partitioned RNA from around 20,000 or 100,000 naive CD8 cells into five parts, sequencing four.

It was with previously described methods and listed TCR primers that bulk TCR libraries were made. TCRdb reprocessed the PCR reads via MiXCR and lists one record per CDR3 protein. The sample has about 630,000 distinct CDR3 sequences, less than 30% seen once; the top ten hold roughly 0.83%. Preparation of naive CD8 libraries involved roughly 19,000 to 1,100,000 sorted cells and 10%, 30% or 50% RNA. Between the trimmed V and J ends, which lost 0 bases and 1 base, there was a span of 11 bases. The CDR3 runs to 16 residues. CDR1 and CDR2 from the germline V gene are MGHRA and YSYEKL. This clonotype was seen many times.

This clonotype was sampled from a human donor in good health. Some libraries in this study had Jurkat cell RNA spiked in. This chain uses TRBV4-1 with TRBJ2-3, with D possibly TRBD2 on 5 matching bases. Sequencing used naive CD8+ T cells from blood, with Jurkat cell RNA spiked in. The subset denotes: FACS-sorted CD8+CD4-CCR7+CD45RA+ naive T cells. CDR3 in amino acids: CASSQDGWRRTDTQYF. CDR3 nucleotides: TGCGCCAGCAGCCAAGATGGGTGGAGGCGCACAGATACGCAGTATTTT.